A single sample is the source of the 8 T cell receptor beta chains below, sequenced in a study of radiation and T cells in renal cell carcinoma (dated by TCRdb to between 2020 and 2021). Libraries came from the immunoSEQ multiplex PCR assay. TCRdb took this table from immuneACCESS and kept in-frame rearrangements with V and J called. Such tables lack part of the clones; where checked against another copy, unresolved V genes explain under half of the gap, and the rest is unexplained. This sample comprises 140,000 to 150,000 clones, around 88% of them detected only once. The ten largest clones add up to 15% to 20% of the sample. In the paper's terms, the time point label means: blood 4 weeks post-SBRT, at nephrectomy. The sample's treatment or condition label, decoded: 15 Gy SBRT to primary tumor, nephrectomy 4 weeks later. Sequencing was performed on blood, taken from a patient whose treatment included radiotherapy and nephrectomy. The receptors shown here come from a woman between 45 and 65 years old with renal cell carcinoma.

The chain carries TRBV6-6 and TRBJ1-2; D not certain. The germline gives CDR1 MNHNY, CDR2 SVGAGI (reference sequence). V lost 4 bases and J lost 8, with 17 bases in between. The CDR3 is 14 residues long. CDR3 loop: CASSSRTAVGGYTF. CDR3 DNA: TGTGCCAGCAGTTCAAGGACGGCGGTGGGGGGCTACACCTTC.

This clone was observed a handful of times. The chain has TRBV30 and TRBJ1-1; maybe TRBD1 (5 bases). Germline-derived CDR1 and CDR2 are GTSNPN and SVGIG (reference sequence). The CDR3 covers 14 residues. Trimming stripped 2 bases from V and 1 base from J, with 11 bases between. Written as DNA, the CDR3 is TGTGCCTGGAGTTCTGACAGCCCGAACACTGAAGCTTTCTTT. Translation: CAWSSDSPNTEAFF.

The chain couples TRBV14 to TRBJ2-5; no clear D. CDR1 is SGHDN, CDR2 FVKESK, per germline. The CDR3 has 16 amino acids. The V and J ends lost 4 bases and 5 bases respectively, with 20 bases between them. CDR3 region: CASSPYPGLVRETQYF. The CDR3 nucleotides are TGTGCCAGCAGCCCGTACCCCGGGCTCGTGAGGGAGACCCAGTACTTC.

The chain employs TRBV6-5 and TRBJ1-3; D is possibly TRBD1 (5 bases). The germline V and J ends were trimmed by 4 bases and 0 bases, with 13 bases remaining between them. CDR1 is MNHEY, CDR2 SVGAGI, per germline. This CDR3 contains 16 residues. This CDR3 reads CASSSSGTNSGNTIYF. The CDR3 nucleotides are TGTGCCAGCAGTTCTTCCGGGACCAACTCTGGAAACACCATATATTTT.

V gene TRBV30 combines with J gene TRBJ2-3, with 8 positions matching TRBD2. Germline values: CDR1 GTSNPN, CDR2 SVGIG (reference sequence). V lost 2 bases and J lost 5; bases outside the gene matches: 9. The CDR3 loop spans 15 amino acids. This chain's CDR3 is CAWSYRAGVGDTQYF. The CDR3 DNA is TGTGCCTGGAGTTATCGAGCGGGGGTAGGAGATACGCAGTATTTT. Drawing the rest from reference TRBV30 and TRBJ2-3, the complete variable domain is SQTIHQWPATLVQPVGSPLSLECTVEGTSNPNLYWYRQAAGRGLQLLFYSVGIGQISSEVPQNLSASRPQDRQFILSSKKLLLSDSGFYLCAWSYRAGVGDTQYFGPGTRLTVL.

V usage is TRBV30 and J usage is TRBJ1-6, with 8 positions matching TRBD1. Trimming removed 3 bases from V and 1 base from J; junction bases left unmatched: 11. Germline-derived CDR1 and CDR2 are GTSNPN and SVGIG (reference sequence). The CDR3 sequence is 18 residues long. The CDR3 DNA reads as TGTGCCTGGAGAGGAGGGGGCAGGGGGCTGTCCTATAATTCACCCCTCCACTTT. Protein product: CAWRGGGRGLSYNSPLHF.

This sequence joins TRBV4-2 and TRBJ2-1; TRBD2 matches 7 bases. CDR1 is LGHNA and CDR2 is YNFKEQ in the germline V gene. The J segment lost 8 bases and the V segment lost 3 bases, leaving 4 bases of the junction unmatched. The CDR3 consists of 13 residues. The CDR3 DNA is TGTGCCAGCAGCCAGACGACTAGCTATGAGCAGTTCTTC. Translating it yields CASSQTTSYEQFF.

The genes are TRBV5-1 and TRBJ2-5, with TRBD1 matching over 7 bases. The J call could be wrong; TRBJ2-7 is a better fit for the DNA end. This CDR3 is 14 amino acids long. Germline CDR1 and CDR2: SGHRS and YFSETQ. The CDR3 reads CASSLAEQGDEQYF. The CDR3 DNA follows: TGCGCCAGCAGCTTGGCAGAGCAGGGGGACGAGCAGTACTTC.